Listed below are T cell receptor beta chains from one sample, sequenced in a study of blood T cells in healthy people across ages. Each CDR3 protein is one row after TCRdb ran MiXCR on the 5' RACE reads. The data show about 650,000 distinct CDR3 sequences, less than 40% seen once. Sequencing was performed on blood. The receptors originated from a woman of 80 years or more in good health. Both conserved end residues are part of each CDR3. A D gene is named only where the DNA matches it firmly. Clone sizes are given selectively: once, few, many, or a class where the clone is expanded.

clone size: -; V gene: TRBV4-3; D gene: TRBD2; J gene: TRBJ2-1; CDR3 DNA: TGCGCCAGCAGCCAAGATTTGGCTAGCGGGAGGATTGGCCCCTACAATGAGCAGTTCTTC; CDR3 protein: CASSQDLASGRIGPYNEQFF
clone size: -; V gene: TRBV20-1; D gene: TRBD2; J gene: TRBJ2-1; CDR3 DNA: TGCAGTGCTAGAGATTTGGCTAGCGGGAGCTCCTACAATGAGCAGTTCTTC; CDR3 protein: CSARDLASGSSYNEQFF
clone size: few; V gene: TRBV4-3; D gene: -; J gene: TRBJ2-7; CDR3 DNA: TGCGCCAGCAGCCAGGCTCGGGGTCTCTGGGATTACAATGAGCAGTACTTC; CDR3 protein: CASSQARGLWDYNEQYF
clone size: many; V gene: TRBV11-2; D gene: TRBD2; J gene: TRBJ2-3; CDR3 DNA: TGTGCCAGCAGCTTTGGTCGGGGGGGCCCAGATACGCAGTATTTT; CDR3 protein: CASSFGRGGPDTQYF
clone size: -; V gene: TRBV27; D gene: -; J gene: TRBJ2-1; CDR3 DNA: TGTGTCAGCAGTTTATTCGCGTCCAATGAGCAGTTCTTC; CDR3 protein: CVSSLFASNEQFF
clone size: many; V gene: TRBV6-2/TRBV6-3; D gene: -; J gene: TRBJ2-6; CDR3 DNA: TGTGCCAGCAGAGACCCTGGGGCCAACGTCCTGACTTTC; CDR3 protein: CASRDPGANVLTF
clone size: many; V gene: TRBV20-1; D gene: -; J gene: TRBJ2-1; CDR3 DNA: TGCAGTGCTCTTGGACAGTTCTATGAGCAGTTCTTC; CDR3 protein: CSALGQFYEQFF
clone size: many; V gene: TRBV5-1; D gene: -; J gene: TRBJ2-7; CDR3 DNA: TGCGCCAGCAGCTTGGAGCTAGTTGGCGAGCAGTACTTC; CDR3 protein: CASSLELVGEQYF
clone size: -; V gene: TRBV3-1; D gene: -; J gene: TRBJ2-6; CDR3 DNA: TGTGCCAGCAGCCAAAGAACAGCTGGGGCCAACGTCCGGACTTTC; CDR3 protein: CASSQRTAGANVRTF
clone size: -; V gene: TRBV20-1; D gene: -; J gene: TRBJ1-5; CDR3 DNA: TGCAGTGCTGCGTGGGGAGGCAATCAGCCCCAGCATTTT; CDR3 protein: CSAAWGGNQPQHF
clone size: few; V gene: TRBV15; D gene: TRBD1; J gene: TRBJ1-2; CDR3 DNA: TGTGCCACCAGCAGAGCAGGGACAGACTATGGCTACACCTTC; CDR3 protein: CATSRAGTDYGYTF
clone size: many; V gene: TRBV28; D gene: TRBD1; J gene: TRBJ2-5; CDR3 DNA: TGTGCCAGCTCGGGACAGAAAGAGACCCAGTACTTC; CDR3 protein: CASSGQKETQYF
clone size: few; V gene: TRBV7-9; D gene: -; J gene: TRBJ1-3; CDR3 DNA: TGTGCCAGCAGTCTGGGAGGCTTAACGGGAAACACCATATATTTT; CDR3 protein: CASSLGGLTGNTIYF